The 17 T cell receptor beta chains below all came from one sample that was sequenced in a study of identical twins. Via MiXCR, TCRdb re-called the 5' RACE reads, giving one row per CDR3 protein. This sample has about 690,000 distinct CDR3 sequences, with roughly 6% found just once. Sample: naive T cells sorted from blood. The receptors originated from a man between 18 and 35 years old in good health.

The gene calls are TRBV18 and TRBJ2-2; 10 bases fit TRBD1. Germline trimming cut 2 bases from V and 0 bases from J; bases unmatched to any gene: 3. Per the germline V gene, CDR1 is KGHSH and CDR2 is LQKENI. The CDR3 contains 17 residues. The CDR3 is CASSPFGQGANTGELFF. In DNA, the CDR3 is TGTGCCAGCTCACCATTTGGACAGGGGGCGAACACCGGGGAGCTGTTTTTT.

This clonotype showed up many times. The chain links TRBV7-2 to TRBJ2-1, with TRBD2 matching 9 bases. Germline trimming cut 1 base from V and 8 bases from J; bases unmatched to any gene: 6. Looked up from germline, CDR1 is SGHTA and CDR2 is FQGNSA. CDR3 length: 15 residues. CDR3 in DNA: TGTGCCAGCAGCTTAGTGGGCGGGAGGGGTGATGAGCAGTTCTTC. Its protein product is CASSLVGGRGDEQFF.

This clonotype was seen a few times. The CDR3 here is CASSTGDRDNQPQHF. The CDR3, as DNA: TGTGCCAGCAGCACCGGGGACAGGGACAATCAGCCCCAGCATTTT. The chain combines TRBV9 with TRBJ1-5; 9 positions agree with TRBD1. The CDR3 contains 15 residues. Germline assignment: CDR1 SGDLS and CDR2 YYNGEE. V lost 4 bases and J lost 3; bases outside the gene matches: 5.

This clonotype was observed many times. The rearrangement joins TRBV25-1 to TRBJ2-4; D unclear. The CDR3 spans 15 residues. Germline CDR1 reads MGHDK; CDR2 reads SYGVNS. With 6 bases removed from V and 3 bases from J, the gap between germline ends came to 15 bases. Here the CDR3 DNA reads TGTGCCAGCAGCCGAGGCGGTGAGGTCAAAAACATTCAGTACTTC. Translated: CASSRGGEVKNIQYF.

This clonotype was picked up a small number of times. CDR3 in DNA: TGTGCCTATAGTACAGGGAAGAACACTGAAGCTTTCTTT. This encodes CAYSTGKNTEAFF. The J gene is TRBJ1-1, the V gene TRBV2; TRBD1 is a possible D gene (6 bases). This CDR3 is built from 13 residues. The germline V and J ends were trimmed by 11 bases and 1 base, with 14 bases remaining between them. Germline assignment: CDR1 SNHLY and CDR2 FYNNEI.

The rearrangement links TRBV30 to TRBJ1-1; D unclear. Germline assignment: CDR1 GTSNPN and CDR2 SVGIG (reference sequence). V was clipped by 5 bases and J by 0 bases, with 10 bases between them. The CDR3 is 13 amino acids. CDR3 nucleotide sequence: TGTGCCTGGGACCTACTTATGAACACTGAAGCTTTCTTT. Encoded protein: CAWDLLMNTEAFF.

This clonotype was detected ten times or more. This chain connects TRBV4-1 to TRBJ2-2; no definite D call. This CDR3 spans 14 amino acids. The ends were cut back, 1 base at V and 1 base at J, with 4 bases in the middle. Germline lookup yields CDR1 MGHRA and CDR2 YSYEKL. The chain's CDR3 is CASSQGLNTGELFF. The CDR3 DNA reads as TGCGCCAGCAGCCAAGGGCTGAACACCGGGGAGCTGTTTTTT.

This clonotype was seen ten or more times. This sequence joins TRBV20-1 and TRBJ1-1; D not certain. CDR1 is DFQATT, CDR2 SNEGSKA, per germline (reference sequence). Trimming left V 5 bases short and J 3 bases short, with 7 bases between. The CDR3 is made up of 11 amino acids. The CDR3 loop reads CSAPGDTEAFF. As DNA, the CDR3 is TGCAGTGCTCCCGGGGACACTGAAGCTTTCTTT.

This clonotype appeared many times. The chain couples TRBV5-1 to TRBJ2-7; D is unclear. The CDR3 spans 14 residues. V was cut by 6 bases and J by 0 bases, with 13 bases left in between. Looked up from germline, CDR1 is SGHRS and CDR2 is YFSETQ. The CDR3 protein is CASKIDGSSYEQYF. The CDR3 nucleotides read TGCGCCAGCAAGATAGACGGCAGCTCCTACGAGCAGTACTTC.

This clonotype was observed at least ten times. The CDR3 region has the DNA TGCGCCAGCAGCCAAGATTTGGTGGGCGAGCAGTACTTC. It codes for CASSQDLVGEQYF. The V call is TRBV4-3, the J call TRBJ2-7; D call uncertain. With 0 bases removed from V and 6 bases from J, the gap between germline ends came to 9 bases. The CDR3 is made up of 13 amino acids. Germline V lookup: CDR1 LGHNA, CDR2 YSLEER.

The table lists this clonotype with a few counts. The V gene is TRBV4-2, the J gene TRBJ2-7; 12 bases map to TRBD1. The germline CDR1 and CDR2 sequences are LGHNA and YNFKEQ. The V gene end was trimmed by 1 base and the J gene end by 5 bases; junction bases not matched to a gene: 6. CDR3 length: 16 amino acids. The CDR3 coding sequence is TGTGCCAGCAGCCAAGCCACCGGGACAGGGGGCAACGAGCAGTACTTC. This sequence encodes CASSQATGTGGNEQYF.

This clonotype appeared many times. The chain recombines TRBV6-2 or TRBV6-3 with TRBJ2-7, with D maybe TRBD2 (5 bases). The CDR3 has 12 amino acids. Looked up from germline, CDR1 is MNHEY and CDR2 is SVGEGT. V was clipped by 8 bases and J by 2 bases, with 10 bases between them. CDR3 amino acids: CASEGPAYEQYF. The CDR3 bases are TGTGCCAGCGAGGGCCCGGCCTACGAGCAGTACTTC.

This clonotype was picked up a small number of times. V gene TRBV7-3 combines with J gene TRBJ2-1; D unresolved. CDR1 and CDR2 from the germline V gene are SGHTA and FQGTGA. CDR3 length: 14 residues. V shed 5 bases and J shed 6 bases, with 14 bases lying between them. In DNA form, the CDR3 reads TGTGCCAGCAGCCTAAGTCTCGGCGTCAATGAGCAGTTCTTC. This translates into CASSLSLGVNEQFF.

This clonotype has ten or more counts. The chain employs TRBV29-1 and TRBJ2-3; the D call may be TRBD1 or TRBD2 (6 bases each). This CDR3 spans 15 amino acids. Germline values: CDR1 SQVTM, CDR2 ANQGSEA. The V and J ends lost 3 bases and 1 base respectively, with 14 bases between them. The CDR3 nucleotides are TGCAGCGTTGATATGGAGGGGGGCCGCACAGATACGCAGTATTTT. Its translation is CSVDMEGGRTDTQYF.

This clonotype has only a few counts. This chain uses TRBV24-1 with TRBJ2-7; TRBD1 matches 9 bases. Germline V gene lookup returns CDR1 KGHDR and CDR2 SFDVKD. The V segment lost 3 bases and the J segment 4 bases; nucleotides outside the gene matches: 12. This CDR3 is 17 amino acids long. The CDR3, as DNA: TGTGCCACCAGTGATGCCCCCGGGACAGGGAAGCCGTACGAGCAGTACGTC. It yields the protein CATSDAPGTGKPYEQYV.

The V gene is TRBV12-3 or TRBV12-4, the J gene TRBJ1-5; D is undetermined. This CDR3 is 14 amino acids long. The V end lost 7 bases, the J end lost 3 bases, and 13 bases lay between the germline ends. CDR3 in DNA: TGTGCCAGCACTCTCGGGCACACCAATCAGCCCCAGCATTTT. This translates into CASTLGHTNQPQHF.

This clonotype was observed at least ten times. The CDR3 DNA reads TGTGCCAGCAGCTTAAGACTCCGGGACCAAGAGACCCAGTACTTC. Its translation: CASSLRLRDQETQYF. The chain employs TRBV5-6 and TRBJ2-5; unclear D gene. The germline V gene has CDR1 SGHDT and CDR2 YYEEEE. CDR3 size: 15 residues. The V end lost 2 bases, the J end lost 0 bases, and 11 bases lay between the germline ends.